The clone carrying this TCR beta chain has a count of ten or more. Its antigen is not identified. TCRdb re-analysed the RACE reads in MiXCR, keeping a single row per CDR3 protein. This sample has some 100,000 distinct CDR3 sequences; approximately 9.3% occur once, and the top ten carry 2% to 2.5%. This sample is part of a study of human T cells and chemical hapten exposure. The study, taken as a whole, reports: Sensitization with DPC brought no change to TCRs above 1 in 1000 in frequency.

Time point given: patch test 2, 6 weeks after DPC sensitization. Stated treatment: therapeutic diphenylcyclopropenone sensitization with weekly scalp DPC. The receptor's source is a woman in her 40s with alopecia areata. Some clones in this sample may be carry-over from other donors' samples. The source material was whole blood, sampled in connection with sensitization to the hapten diphenylcyclopropenone (DPC).

The DNA for the CDR3 is TGTGCCAGCAGCCCAGGGGACGTCGGCGAGCAGTACTTC. Protein product: CASSPGDVGEQYF. The rearrangement uses TRBV7-6 and TRBJ2-7, with D perhaps TRBD1 (6 bases). Germline V CDR1 and CDR2: SGHVS, FNYEAQ. CDR3 length: 13 amino acids. V dropped 5 bases and J dropped 6 bases, with 14 bases sitting between them.